The 32 T cell receptor beta chains in this list originate from one sample, sequenced in a study of T cells in tuberculosis. Measured with immunoSEQ multiplex PCR; TCRdb has only the in-frame clones, and not every one. The sample has over 25,000 clones; roughly 95% are singletons. Sequences were obtained from PBMCs. These TCRs come from a donor aged 5 to 30 with latent tuberculosis or without tuberculosis infection.

This clone appeared once. The rearrangement links TRBV5-8 to TRBJ1-6, with 9 positions matching TRBD1. Per germline, CDR1 SGHTS and CDR2 YDEGEE. Unmatched junction bases numbered 6, after V lost 4 bases and J lost 7 bases. This CDR3 has 15 residues. CDR3 region: CASSMNRGLNSPLHF. The CDR3 DNA sequence: TGTGCCAGCAGCATGAACAGGGGGCTCAATTCACCCCTCCACTTT.

The chain couples TRBV4-3 to TRBJ1-1; 7 bases align to TRBD1. V was pared by 0 bases and J by 0 bases, with 13 bases of the junction left unmatched. The CDR3 runs 19 residues. Per germline, CDR1 LGHNA and CDR2 YSLEER. The chain's CDR3 is CASSQETPLGQVMNTEAFF. The CDR3 nucleotides are TGCGCCAGCAGCCAAGAGACCCCACTCGGACAGGTTATGAACACTGAAGCTTTCTTT.

The chain is built from TRBV11-2 and TRBJ2-3; D unclear. V lost 1 base and J lost 1, with 12 bases in between. The germline gives CDR1 SGHAT, CDR2 FQNNGV. The CDR3 loop spans 16 amino acids. The CDR3 region is CASSLGAYPGTDTQYF. For the CDR3, the DNA is TGTGCCAGCAGCTTAGGGGCCTACCCTGGCACAGATACGCAGTATTTT.

The V call is TRBV27, the J call TRBJ2-5; 11 bases are shared with TRBD1. This CDR3 region has 19 residues. Germline values: CDR1 MNHEY, CDR2 SMNVEV (reference sequence). Germline trimming cut 5 bases from V and 1 base from J; bases unmatched to any gene: 15. For the CDR3, the DNA is TGTGCCAGCAGTGCTGGTTTAACCGGGACAGGGGGTCTCCAAGAGACCCAGTACTTC. Translating it yields CASSAGLTGTGGLQETQYF.

This rearrangement joins TRBV27 to TRBJ2-1, with 7 bases that match TRBD2. This CDR3 comprises 17 residues. CDR1 and CDR2 from the germline V gene are MNHEY and SMNVEV (reference sequence). The ends lost 3 bases at V and 0 bases at J; junction bases unmatched: 8. The DNA of the CDR3 is TGTGCCAGCAGTTTTGATGCGGGGGTAAGCTCCTACAATGAGCAGTTCTTC. It specifies CASSFDAGVSSYNEQFF.

The chain couples TRBV2 to TRBJ1-1, with 10 bases matching TRBD1. This CDR3 spans 14 amino acids. CDR1 is SNHLY, CDR2 FYNNEI, per germline. Unmatched junction bases numbered 3, after V lost 3 bases and J lost 5 bases. CDR3 DNA: TGTGCCAGCAGTGATGGGACAGGGGAGACTGAAGCTTTCTTT. Its translation: CASSDGTGETEAFF.

The chain is built from TRBV30 and TRBJ1-1, with D tentatively TRBD1 (5 bases). This CDR3 is built from 15 residues. V lost 3 bases, J lost 2 bases, and 16 bases lay in between. The germline CDR1 and CDR2 sequences are GTSNPN and SVGIG (reference sequence). The DNA for the CDR3 is TGTGCCTGGAGACAGGTGGGGGGAGTTAACACTGAAGCTTTCTTT. It is translated as CAWRQVGGVNTEAFF.

The chain couples TRBV15 to TRBJ2-2; TRBD2 matches 12 bases. The germline V gene encodes CDR1 LNHNV and CDR2 YYDKDF (reference sequence). V shed 5 bases and J 3 bases; nucleotides not matched to a gene: 4. The CDR3 has 16 residues. CDR3 sequence reads: CATSHRLAGDTGELFF. CDR3 coding DNA: TGTGCCACCAGCCACCGACTAGCGGGGGACACCGGGGAGCTGTTTTTT.

The V gene is TRBV6-5, the J gene TRBJ2-3; 9 nucleotides agree with TRBD2. The CDR3 runs 16 residues. J gave up 3 bases and V 3 bases, and 7 bases lay outside the gene matches. Germline V gene lookup returns CDR1 MNHEY and CDR2 SVGAGI. The CDR3 sequence is CASSYEGGGATDTQYF. The CDR3 coding sequence is TGTGCCAGCAGTTATGAGGGCGGGGGGGCAACAGATACGCAGTATTTT.

V gene TRBV6-5 combines with J gene TRBJ2-7; tentatively, D is TRBD1 (5 bases). From germline, CDR1 is MNHEY and CDR2 SVGAGI. This CDR3 has 14 amino acids. Trimming removed 9 bases from V and 5 bases from J, with 20 bases in between. The CDR3 region has the DNA TGTGCCAGTACCCTTGACCCAGCAGGGAACGAGCAGTACTTC. The encoded protein is CASTLDPAGNEQYF.

CDR3 in DNA: TGCAGCGTCCAGGGGAATCCTAGCACAGATACGCAGTATTTT. This encodes CSVQGNPSTDTQYF. V is TRBV29-1 and J is TRBJ2-3; D is possibly TRBD1 (6 bases). Germline V lookup: CDR1 SQVTM, CDR2 ANQGSEA. The length of the CDR3 is 14 residues. V was clipped by 6 bases and J by 0 bases, with 13 bases between them.

The V and J genes are TRBV13 and TRBJ2-3, with 12 bases matching TRBD2. The CDR3 has 17 amino acids. The ends lost 4 bases at V and 3 bases at J; junction bases unmatched: 8. Germline lookup yields CDR1 PRHDT and CDR2 FYEKMQ (reference sequence). The CDR3 nucleotides read TGTGCCAGCAGCTCTTCTAGCGGGGGGGCCAAGACAGATACGCAGTATTTT. Encoded protein: CASSSSSGGAKTDTQYF.

The V call is TRBV7-9, the J call TRBJ2-5, with D maybe TRBD2 (6 bases). Trimming shortened V by 3 bases and J by 4 bases, and 15 bases separated the two germline ends. Germline CDR1 reads SEHNR; CDR2 reads FQNEAQ (reference sequence). This CDR3 is built from 15 residues. The CDR3 is CASSFAEGRGETQYF. The CDR3 DNA follows: TGTGCCAGCAGCTTCGCGGAGGGGAGAGGAGAGACCCAGTACTTC.

The V call is TRBV7-6, the J call TRBJ1-1, with D unresolved. Germline CDR1 reads SGHVS; CDR2 reads FNYEAQ. The CDR3 is made up of 13 amino acids. Trimming took 4 bases from V and 3 from J, leaving 9 bases between them. The CDR3 DNA reads as TGTGCCAGCAGCTGGAAGGAGGACACTGAAGCTTTCTTT. As protein: CASSWKEDTEAFF.

This clone appeared a few times. V usage is TRBV5-1 and J usage is TRBJ2-3; weak D call: TRBD2 (5 bases). The CDR3 has 15 residues. The ends were cut back, 2 bases at V and 6 bases at J, with 16 bases in the middle. Germline V lookup: CDR1 SGHRS, CDR2 YFSETQ. CDR3 amino acids: CASSFGQAGSDTQYF. The CDR3 coding sequence is TGCGCCAGCAGCTTTGGCCAGGCTGGGAGCGATACGCAGTATTTT. Combining the CDR3 with reference TRBV5-1 and TRBJ2-3 gives the whole variable domain KAGVTQTPRYLIKTRGQQVTLSCSPISGHRSVSWYQQTPGQGLQFLFEYFSETQRNKGNFPGRFSGRQFSNSRSEMNVSTLELGDSALYLCASSFGQAGSDTQYFGPGTRLTVL.

The rearrangement uses TRBV20-1 and TRBJ1-1, with TRBD1 identical over 9 bases. The CDR3 is 11 residues long. V trimming: 5 bases; J trimming: 11 bases; junction bases outside the gene matches: 6. Germline values: CDR1 DFQATT, CDR2 SNEGSKA (reference sequence). The CDR3 spells CSARQGGLAFF. Here the CDR3 DNA reads TGCAGTGCTCGACAGGGGGGCTTGGCTTTCTTT.

The V gene is TRBV9, the J gene TRBJ2-2, with 7 positions matching TRBD1. The V gene's germline CDR1 is SGDLS and CDR2 YYNGEE. This CDR3 contains 12 residues. V trimming: 3 bases; J trimming: 12 bases; junction bases outside the gene matches: 5. The CDR3 DNA reads as TGTGCCAGCAGCGAGTACAGGGGAAAGCTGTTTTTT. This codes for CASSEYRGKLFF.

This rearrangement joins TRBV11-1 to TRBJ2-1, with TRBD2 matching over 12 bases. In germline, CDR1 is SGHAT, CDR2 FQDESV (reference sequence). CDR3 length: 17 amino acids. Losses at the gene ends were 3 bases for V and 5 bases for J; bases not matched to a gene: 8. CDR3 residues: CASSLAPTSGSHNEQFF. CDR3 DNA: TGTGCCAGCAGCTTGGCCCCGACTAGCGGGAGCCACAATGAGCAGTTCTTC.

This chain links TRBV5-6 with TRBJ1-4; weak D call: TRBD1 (5 bases). V lost 4 bases to trimming and J lost 8 bases, with 15 bases between them. The CDR3 has 14 amino acids. Germline V gene sequence: CDR1 SGHDT, CDR2 YYEEEE. CDR3 DNA: TGTGCCAGCAGCGCCGGGGACTTGAGGGAAAAACTGTTTTTT. This codes for CASSAGDLREKLFF.

The table lists this clone with a count of one. This chain connects TRBV9 to TRBJ1-2, with D possibly being TRBD1 (5 bases). Germline values: CDR1 SGDLS, CDR2 YYNGEE. V dropped 0 bases and J dropped 3 bases, with 6 bases sitting between them. This CDR3 comprises 13 residues. CDR3 bases: TGTGCCAGCAGCGTAGGCAGGGACTATGGCTACACCTTC. This codes for CASSVGRDYGYTF.

Only one count was recorded for this clone. The V and J genes are TRBV5-3 and TRBJ2-3; 12 bases line up with TRBD2. TRBV5-3 is placed among ORFs of uncertain function. Trimming at V came to 4 bases and at J to 5 bases, leaving 8 bases not matched to a gene. The length of the CDR3 is 16 residues. The CDR3 is CARSPLAGGPGDTQYF. Written as DNA, the CDR3 is TGTGCCAGAAGCCCCCTAGCGGGAGGGCCGGGAGATACGCAGTATTTT.

This chain uses TRBV7-9 with TRBJ2-2, with 8 bases fitting TRBD2. This CDR3 region has 17 residues. J was trimmed by 9 bases and V by 1 base; bases with no gene match: 13. Germline lookup yields CDR1 SEHNR and CDR2 FQNEAQ (reference sequence). The CDR3 sequence: CASSLDPSGGSVRELFF. DNA of the CDR3: TGTGCCAGCAGCTTAGATCCCAGCGGGGGATCGGTTAGGGAGCTGTTTTTT.

The chain links TRBV21-1 to TRBJ2-3; the table's D call TRBD2 went unverified against the DNA. TRBV21-1 is given as a pseudogene. The CDR3 runs 15 residues. The CDR3: CASSKGWTSTDTQYF. In DNA form, the CDR3 reads TGTGCCAGCAGCAAAGGCTGGACTAGCACAGATACGCAGTATTTT.

CDR3 nucleotide sequence: TGCGCCAGCAGCCAAGAAGGAGCAGGGAGGGGGAGCAATCAGCCCCAGCATTTT. Protein product: CASSQEGAGRGSNQPQHF. This rearrangement joins TRBV4-1 to TRBJ1-5; D is possibly TRBD1 (6 bases). Trimming removed 0 bases from V and 1 base from J, with 16 bases in between. This CDR3 spans 18 amino acids. Germline V gene sequence: CDR1 MGHRA, CDR2 YSYEKL.

The V and J genes are TRBV6-5 and TRBJ1-2; 11 bases map to TRBD1. Germline lookup yields CDR1 MNHEY and CDR2 SVGAGI. CDR3 length equals 15 residues. Trimming at V came to 5 bases and at J to 7 bases, leaving 9 bases not matched to a gene. This CDR3 is CASSQDRGRLGGYTF. The CDR3 DNA is TGTGCCAGCAGTCAGGACAGGGGGCGGTTGGGTGGCTACACCTTC.

This CDR3 reads CASSPQSGSYEQYF. In nucleotides, the CDR3 is TGTGCCAGCAGCCCTCAGTCGGGTTCCTACGAGCAGTACTTC. V gene TRBV7-9 combines with J gene TRBJ2-7; D unclear. This CDR3 comprises 14 residues. Trimming pared 5 bases from V and 1 base from J, leaving 12 bases between. The germline CDR1 and CDR2 sequences are SEHNR and FQNEAQ (reference sequence).

V and J are TRBV18 and TRBJ2-2, with D unclear. This CDR3 has 13 residues. Germline CDR1 and CDR2: KGHSH and LQKENI. The ends were cut back, 4 bases at V and 1 base at J, with 4 bases in the middle. CDR3 DNA: TGTGCCAGCTCACTTCAGAACACCGGGGAGCTGTTTTTT. Its protein product is CASSLQNTGELFF.

V gene TRBV30 combines with J gene TRBJ1-5; the D is unclear. This CDR3 has 15 amino acids. Trimming took 0 bases from V and 1 from J, leaving 10 bases between them. Looked up from germline, CDR1 is GTSNPN and CDR2 is SVGIG (reference sequence). CDR3: CAWSVQSLSNQPQHF. CDR3 DNA: TGTGCCTGGAGTGTACAGTCATTGAGCAATCAGCCCCAGCATTTT. Full variable domain (remainder filled in from reference TRBV30 and TRBJ1-5): SQTIHQWPATLVQPVGSPLSLECTVEGTSNPNLYWYRQAAGRGLQLLFYSVGIGQISSEVPQNLSASRPQDRQFILSSKKLLLSDSGFYLCAWSVQSLSNQPQHFGDGTRLSIL.

The chain recombines TRBV4-2 with TRBJ2-1, with 10 bases aligning to TRBD2. V lost 4 bases, J lost 4 bases, and 1 base stayed unmatched. Germline V gene data show CDR1 as LGHNA and CDR2 as YNFKEQ. There are 14 residues in the CDR3. The CDR3 loop is CASSRTSGYNEQFF. The CDR3 nucleotides are TGTGCCAGCAGCCGGACTAGCGGTTACAATGAGCAGTTCTTC.

The V call is TRBV27, the J call TRBJ2-2; the D gene is possibly TRBD2 (6 bases). The V and J ends lost 7 bases and 6 bases respectively, with 21 bases between them. The CDR3 length is 16 residues. The germline gives CDR1 MNHEY, CDR2 SMNVEV (reference sequence). CDR3 protein: CASTTLLGGGSGELFF. The CDR3 DNA reads TGTGCCAGCACCACTTTGTTGGGAGGTGGGTCCGGGGAGCTGTTTTTT.

The J gene is TRBJ1-2, the V gene TRBV7-3, with 8 bases aligning to TRBD1. This CDR3 region has 18 residues. The germline CDR1 and CDR2 sequences are SGHTA and FQGTGA. V lost 1 base, J lost 3 bases, and 13 bases stayed unmatched. Here the CDR3 reads CASSLIGDRLPPDYGYTF. DNA for the CDR3: TGTGCCAGCAGCTTAATCGGGGACAGGCTTCCTCCCGACTATGGCTACACCTTC.

This clone was detected once. V usage is TRBV19 and J usage is TRBJ1-2; 7 bases are shared with TRBD1. With 0 bases clipped from V and 8 bases from J, the junction kept 12 bases outside the gene matches. The CDR3 has 16 residues. Germline values: CDR1 LNHDA, CDR2 SQIVND (reference sequence). This CDR3 reads CASSIDMDRRARGYTF. CDR3 sequence (DNA): TGTGCCAGTAGTATAGATATGGACAGGCGGGCGAGAGGCTACACCTTC.